A selection of T cell receptor beta chains follows, all from one sample in a study of blood T cell repertoires in COVID-19. The protocol was immunoSEQ multiplex PCR, while the TCRdb copy is restricted to in-frame clones and leaves out a portion. Of some 140,000 clones detected, around 79% appear once; the ten largest clones hold roughly 3.4%. The sequencing sample was made of peripheral blood. The receptors derive from a man between 60 and 75 years old with acute or convalescent COVID-19. Each CDR3 is given with its conserved first and last residue. A D gene is named only where the DNA matches it firmly. Size is stated for part of the rows, as once, few or many counts, or as a class when the clone is expanded.

v_gene	len	abundance	j_gene	d_gene	CDR3nt	CDR3aa
TRBV7-2	15	NA	TRBJ2-7	TRBD2	TGTGCCAGCAGCTTCCCTACGGGAGGTGTCAACGAGCAGTACTTC	CASSFPTGGVNEQYF
TRBV4-2	16	NA	TRBJ2-7	NA	TGTGCCAGCAGCCACGAACCCCTCACAGGCCCCTACGAGCAGTACTTC	CASSHEPLTGPYEQYF
TRBV15	12	NA	TRBJ1-6	NA	TGTGCCACCAGCAGAGGGGGGGAGCCCCTCCACTTT	CATSRGGEPLHF
TRBV28	14	few	TRBJ1-5	TRBD1	TGTGCCAGCAGCTCCGGACAGGGGAATCAGCCCCAGCATTTT	CASSSGQGNQPQHF
TRBV27	13	NA	TRBJ2-7	TRBD1	TGTGCCAGCAGTTTATTGGACAGGGATAAGCAGTACTTC	CASSLLDRDKQYF
TRBV6-6	15	NA	TRBJ1-1	NA	TGTGCCAGCAGTTACTCGGCGACAGCGAACACTGAAGCTTTCTTT	CASSYSATANTEAFF
TRBV5-6	15	NA	TRBJ1-4	TRBD1	TGTGCCAGCAGCTGGGGGACAGTCCCTAATGAAAAACTGTTTTTT	CASSWGTVPNEKLFF
TRBV19	13	NA	TRBJ2-2	NA	TGTGCCAGTAGTCCCCAGAACACCGGGGAGCTGTTTTTT	CASSPQNTGELFF
TRBV11-1	16	NA	TRBJ2-4	TRBD1	TGTGCCAGCAGCCCTGGGCAGAGGGGGCCTCAAAACATTCAGTACTTC	CASSPGQRGPQNIQYF
TRBV6-5	12	NA	TRBJ1-4	NA	TGTGCCAGCAACGTAGGGAGTGAAAAACTGTTTTTT	CASNVGSEKLFF
TRBV4-3	14	NA	TRBJ1-2	NA	TGCGCCAGCAGCCAAGATAACAGGGCCTATGGCTACACCTTC	CASSQDNRAYGYTF
TRBV27	14	NA	TRBJ2-2	NA	TGTGCCAGCAGTTTAGCGGAGCCCACCGGGGAGCTGTTTTTT	CASSLAEPTGELFF
TRBV28	11	NA	TRBJ1-1	TRBD1	TGTGCCAGCAGTTTTACAGGGGATGCTTTCTTT	CASSFTGDAFF
TRBV27	13	NA	TRBJ2-5	NA	TGTGCCAGCAGTTTAGGGGGGTTGGAGACCCAGTACTTC	CASSLGGLETQYF
TRBV6-4	13	NA	TRBJ2-6	NA	TGTGCCAGCAGTGACAGCTCGGCCAACGTCCTGACTTTC	CASSDSSANVLTF
TRBV27	13	few	TRBJ1-2	NA	TGTGCCAGCAGTCCCGGGACCGCGGGGGGCTACACCTTC	CASSPGTAGGYTF
TRBV7-2	14	NA	TRBJ1-1	NA	TGTGCCAGCAGCTTACAGATACCCAGTGCTGAAGCTTTCTTT	CASSLQIPSAEAFF
TRBV7-2	13	few	TRBJ2-5	TRBD2	TGTGCCAGCAAAGGCGGGAGCCAAGAGACCCAGTACTTC	CASKGGSQETQYF
TRBV4-2	15	NA	TRBJ1-3	NA	TGTGCCAGCAGCCAAGATCGGGTCAGCGGAAACACCATATATTTT	CASSQDRVSGNTIYF
TRBV9	15	NA	TRBJ2-7	NA	TGTGCCAGCAGCGTAGACGGGGAACACGTCTACGAGCAGTACTTC	CASSVDGEHVYEQYF
TRBV9	16	once	TRBJ1-2	TRBD1	TGTGCCAGCAGCGTAGGTGGGACAGGGCACGACTATGGCTACACCTTC	CASSVGGTGHDYGYTF
TRBV18	14	NA	TRBJ2-5	TRBD2	TGTGCCAGCTCACGCGCGGGAGGGGGAGAGACCCAGTACTTC	CASSRAGGGETQYF
TRBV30	13	NA	TRBJ2-5	NA	TGTGCCTGGGGTACAGGACTACGAGAGACCCAGTACTTC	CAWGTGLRETQYF
TRBV6-2/TRBV6-3	14	NA	TRBJ1-5	TRBD1	TGTGCCAGCAGCTTACTACAGGGGGTACAGCCCCAGCATTTT	CASSLLQGVQPQHF
TRBV29-1	12	NA	TRBJ2-3	NA	TGCAGCGTTGGTTCGAGCGGAGGAGCGCAGTATTTT	CSVGSSGGAQYF
TRBV20-1	17	NA	TRBJ1-5	NA	TGCAGTGCTAGTGGTATATGGGGGGTGGATAGCAATCAGCCCCAGCATTTT	CSASGIWGVDSNQPQHF
TRBV29-1	14	many	TRBJ2-7	TRBD1	TGCAGCGTTGACCTGGGGACAGGGGGCTACGAGCAGTACTTC	CSVDLGTGGYEQYF
TRBV5-1	15	NA	TRBJ2-2	NA	TGCGCCAGCAGCTTGACAGCTTCGAACACCGGGGAGCTGTTTTTT	CASSLTASNTGELFF
TRBV6-2/TRBV6-3	14	NA	TRBJ1-3	NA	TGTGCCAGCAGCCCCCAGGGGCCGGGAAACACCATATATTTT	CASSPQGPGNTIYF
TRBV7-8	14	NA	TRBJ1-3	NA	TGTGCCAGCAGCTCTCGCATCGGGGGGAACACCATATATTTT	CASSSRIGGNTIYF
TRBV4-1	14	once	TRBJ2-5	TRBD1	TGCGCCAGCAGCCAAGCAGGGGGCCTAGAGACCCAGTACTTC	CASSQAGGLETQYF
TRBV5-1	17	NA	TRBJ2-7	TRBD1	TGCGCCAGCAGAATAGACCCCGGGACAGCCCTAACCTACGAGCAGTACTTC	CASRIDPGTALTYEQYF
TRBV5-1	14	NA	TRBJ2-1	NA	TGCGCCAGCAGCTTCCCTGGGCCCTACAATGAGCAGTTCTTC	CASSFPGPYNEQFF
TRBV30	13	NA	TRBJ1-3	NA	TGTGCCTGGATTGGAGGACTCGGAAACACCATATATTTT	CAWIGGLGNTIYF
TRBV7-8	15	NA	TRBJ2-7	NA	TGTGCCAGCAGCGAGAGCAGGGGGGTCGTCTACGAGCAGTACTTC	CASSESRGVVYEQYF
TRBV29-1	13	NA	TRBJ1-5	NA	TGCAGCGTTCGTTTGACAGGTAATCAGCCCCAGCATTTT	CSVRLTGNQPQHF
TRBV2	16	once	TRBJ1-5	TRBD1	TGTGCCAGCAGTCTGGGACAGGGAATAGGCAATCAGCCCCAGCATTTT	CASSLGQGIGNQPQHF
TRBV14	15	once	TRBJ2-3	NA	TGTGCCAGCAGCCAAGGCGCCTTTTTCACAGATACGCAGTATTTT	CASSQGAFFTDTQYF
TRBV18	15	NA	TRBJ2-3	NA	TGTGCCAGCTCACCATCAGGGGCCCCTACAGATACGCAGTATTTT	CASSPSGAPTDTQYF
TRBV11-2	15	NA	TRBJ1-5	NA	TGTGCCAGCAGCTTATTGTCAGGAAGCAATCAGCCCCAGCATTTT	CASSLLSGSNQPQHF
TRBV6-5	14	NA	TRBJ1-2	NA	TGTGCCAGCAACGCGGGTTCAATTAACTATGGCTACACCTTC	CASNAGSINYGYTF
TRBV4-1	15	NA	TRBJ2-7	TRBD2	TGCGCCAGCAGTCCACTAGCGGGCCCTACCTACGAGCAGTACTTC	CASSPLAGPTYEQYF